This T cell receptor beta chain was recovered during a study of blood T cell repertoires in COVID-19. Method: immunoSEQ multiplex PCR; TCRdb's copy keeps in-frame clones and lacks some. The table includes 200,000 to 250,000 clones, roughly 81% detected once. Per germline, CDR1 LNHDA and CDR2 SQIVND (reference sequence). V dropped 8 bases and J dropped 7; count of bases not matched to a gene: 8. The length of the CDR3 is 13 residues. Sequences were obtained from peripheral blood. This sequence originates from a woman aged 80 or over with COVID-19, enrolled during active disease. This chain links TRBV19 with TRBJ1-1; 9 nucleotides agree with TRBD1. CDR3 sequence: CASQDRGRGEAFF. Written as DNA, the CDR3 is TGTGCCAGTCAGGACAGGGGACGGGGTGAAGCTTTCTTT. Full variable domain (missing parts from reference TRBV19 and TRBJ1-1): DGGITQSPKYLFRKEGQNVTLSCEQNLNHDAMYWYRQDPGQGLRLIYYSQIVNDFQKGDIAEGYSVSREKKESFPLTVTSAQKNPTAFYLCASQDRGRGEAFFGQGTRLTVV.